The entry below describes one T cell receptor (beta chain). These data belong to a study of blood T cell repertoires in COVID-19. Overall study context: In each case, the material was cDNA or gDNA derived from T cells, B-cell-depleted T cells, or PBMCs.

Germline-derived CDR1 and CDR2 are SGHTS and YDEGEE. Germline trimming cut 0 bases from V and 8 bases from J; bases unmatched to any gene: 6. The CDR3 extends over 14 amino acids. The assay was immunoSEQ multiplex PCR, and TCRdb's table has in-frame clones only and misses some. The repertoire holds about 140,000 clones, with 80% to 85% as singletons. Sequencing input: PBMCs or T cells enriched from blood (not recorded which). This TCR derives from a man aged 65 to 85 who had been exposed to COVID-19. The rearrangement joins TRBV5-8 to TRBJ1-1; 8 nucleotides agree with TRBD1. The CDR3 DNA reads as TGTGCCAGCAGCTTGGACGACAGGGGCGGCGAAGCTTTCTTT. Amino acids: CASSLDDRGGEAFF.